This TCR beta chain was documented in a study of T-cell memory formation after mild COVID-19. Study information: The two donors had largely donor-specific TCR clusters.

To note about this clonotype: Its target is not known.

Study-level results: Among CD4+ contracting clones, most were CM and EM, and CD8+ ones EMRA. Among clones contracting day 15 to 85, CD4/CD8 was balanced, whereas later expanders leaned CD4+.

Barcoded TCR alpha and TCR beta cDNA libraries with UMIs came from 5'RACE using constant-segment primers. TCRdb redid the calling of the 5' RACE reads with MiXCR, one entry per CDR3 protein. In the table there are roughly 550,000 distinct CDR3 sequences, roughly 20% of which are singletons. What was sequenced was PBMCs or a T cell subset sorted from them (not recorded which). The receptor was isolated from an adult woman who had mild COVID-19 (a few samples of this study predate the infection). Cell type and time point are not known.

The CDR3 spells CASSLGREDNQPQHF. The CDR3 DNA follows: TGTGCCAGCTCCCTCGGGAGGGAAGACAATCAGCCCCAGCATTTT. V usage is TRBV18 and J usage is TRBJ1-5; D unclear. Trimming took 6 bases from V and 3 from J, leaving 15 bases between them. The CDR3 contains 15 residues. In germline, CDR1 is KGHSH, CDR2 LQKENI.